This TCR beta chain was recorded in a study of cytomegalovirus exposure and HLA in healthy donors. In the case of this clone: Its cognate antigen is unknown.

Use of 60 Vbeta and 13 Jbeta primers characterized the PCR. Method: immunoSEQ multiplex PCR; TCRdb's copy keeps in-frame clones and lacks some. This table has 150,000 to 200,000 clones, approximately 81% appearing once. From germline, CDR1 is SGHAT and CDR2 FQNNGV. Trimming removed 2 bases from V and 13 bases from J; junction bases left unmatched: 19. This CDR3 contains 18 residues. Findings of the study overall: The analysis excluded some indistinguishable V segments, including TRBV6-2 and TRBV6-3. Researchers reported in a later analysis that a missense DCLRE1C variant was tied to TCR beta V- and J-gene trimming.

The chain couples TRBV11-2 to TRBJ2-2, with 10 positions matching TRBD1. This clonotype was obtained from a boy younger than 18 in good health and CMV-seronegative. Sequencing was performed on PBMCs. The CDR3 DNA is TGTGCCAGCAGCTTATGGCCGGGACAGGGGAATATCATCACGTCGCTGTTTTTT. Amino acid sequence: CASSLWPGQGNIITSLFF.